Given below is one T cell receptor (beta chain) in context. This sample stems from a study of OX40 agonist ivuxolimab in advanced cancers. The germline V and J ends were trimmed by 0 bases and 4 bases, with 7 bases remaining between them. Germline loops: CDR1 LNHNV, CDR2 YYDKDF (reference sequence). The CDR3 extends over 14 amino acids. The repertoire was sequenced with immunoSEQ multiplex PCR; TCRdb's copy has only in-frame clones and lacks some. The sample consists of about 85,000 clones, 80% to 90% of them appearing once. This TCR came from an adult with an advanced solid tumor such as melanoma, head and neck, liver or kidney cancer. The genes are TRBV15 and TRBJ1-5; D is possibly TRBD1 (6 bases). Material: CD4+ or CD8+ T cells sorted from blood, obtained in a trial of the OX40 agonist ivuxolimab. The CDR3: CATSRDRGNQPQHF. The CDR3 DNA reads as TGTGCCACCAGCAGAGACAGGGGTAATCAGCCCCAGCATTTT. Filled out from reference TRBV15 and TRBJ1-5, the complete variable domain reads DAMVIQNPRYQVTQFGKPVTLSCSQTLNHNVMYWYQQKSSQAPKLLFHYYDKDFNNEADTPDNFQSRRPNTSFCFLDIRSPGLGDTAMYLCATSRDRGNQPQHFGDGTRLSIL.